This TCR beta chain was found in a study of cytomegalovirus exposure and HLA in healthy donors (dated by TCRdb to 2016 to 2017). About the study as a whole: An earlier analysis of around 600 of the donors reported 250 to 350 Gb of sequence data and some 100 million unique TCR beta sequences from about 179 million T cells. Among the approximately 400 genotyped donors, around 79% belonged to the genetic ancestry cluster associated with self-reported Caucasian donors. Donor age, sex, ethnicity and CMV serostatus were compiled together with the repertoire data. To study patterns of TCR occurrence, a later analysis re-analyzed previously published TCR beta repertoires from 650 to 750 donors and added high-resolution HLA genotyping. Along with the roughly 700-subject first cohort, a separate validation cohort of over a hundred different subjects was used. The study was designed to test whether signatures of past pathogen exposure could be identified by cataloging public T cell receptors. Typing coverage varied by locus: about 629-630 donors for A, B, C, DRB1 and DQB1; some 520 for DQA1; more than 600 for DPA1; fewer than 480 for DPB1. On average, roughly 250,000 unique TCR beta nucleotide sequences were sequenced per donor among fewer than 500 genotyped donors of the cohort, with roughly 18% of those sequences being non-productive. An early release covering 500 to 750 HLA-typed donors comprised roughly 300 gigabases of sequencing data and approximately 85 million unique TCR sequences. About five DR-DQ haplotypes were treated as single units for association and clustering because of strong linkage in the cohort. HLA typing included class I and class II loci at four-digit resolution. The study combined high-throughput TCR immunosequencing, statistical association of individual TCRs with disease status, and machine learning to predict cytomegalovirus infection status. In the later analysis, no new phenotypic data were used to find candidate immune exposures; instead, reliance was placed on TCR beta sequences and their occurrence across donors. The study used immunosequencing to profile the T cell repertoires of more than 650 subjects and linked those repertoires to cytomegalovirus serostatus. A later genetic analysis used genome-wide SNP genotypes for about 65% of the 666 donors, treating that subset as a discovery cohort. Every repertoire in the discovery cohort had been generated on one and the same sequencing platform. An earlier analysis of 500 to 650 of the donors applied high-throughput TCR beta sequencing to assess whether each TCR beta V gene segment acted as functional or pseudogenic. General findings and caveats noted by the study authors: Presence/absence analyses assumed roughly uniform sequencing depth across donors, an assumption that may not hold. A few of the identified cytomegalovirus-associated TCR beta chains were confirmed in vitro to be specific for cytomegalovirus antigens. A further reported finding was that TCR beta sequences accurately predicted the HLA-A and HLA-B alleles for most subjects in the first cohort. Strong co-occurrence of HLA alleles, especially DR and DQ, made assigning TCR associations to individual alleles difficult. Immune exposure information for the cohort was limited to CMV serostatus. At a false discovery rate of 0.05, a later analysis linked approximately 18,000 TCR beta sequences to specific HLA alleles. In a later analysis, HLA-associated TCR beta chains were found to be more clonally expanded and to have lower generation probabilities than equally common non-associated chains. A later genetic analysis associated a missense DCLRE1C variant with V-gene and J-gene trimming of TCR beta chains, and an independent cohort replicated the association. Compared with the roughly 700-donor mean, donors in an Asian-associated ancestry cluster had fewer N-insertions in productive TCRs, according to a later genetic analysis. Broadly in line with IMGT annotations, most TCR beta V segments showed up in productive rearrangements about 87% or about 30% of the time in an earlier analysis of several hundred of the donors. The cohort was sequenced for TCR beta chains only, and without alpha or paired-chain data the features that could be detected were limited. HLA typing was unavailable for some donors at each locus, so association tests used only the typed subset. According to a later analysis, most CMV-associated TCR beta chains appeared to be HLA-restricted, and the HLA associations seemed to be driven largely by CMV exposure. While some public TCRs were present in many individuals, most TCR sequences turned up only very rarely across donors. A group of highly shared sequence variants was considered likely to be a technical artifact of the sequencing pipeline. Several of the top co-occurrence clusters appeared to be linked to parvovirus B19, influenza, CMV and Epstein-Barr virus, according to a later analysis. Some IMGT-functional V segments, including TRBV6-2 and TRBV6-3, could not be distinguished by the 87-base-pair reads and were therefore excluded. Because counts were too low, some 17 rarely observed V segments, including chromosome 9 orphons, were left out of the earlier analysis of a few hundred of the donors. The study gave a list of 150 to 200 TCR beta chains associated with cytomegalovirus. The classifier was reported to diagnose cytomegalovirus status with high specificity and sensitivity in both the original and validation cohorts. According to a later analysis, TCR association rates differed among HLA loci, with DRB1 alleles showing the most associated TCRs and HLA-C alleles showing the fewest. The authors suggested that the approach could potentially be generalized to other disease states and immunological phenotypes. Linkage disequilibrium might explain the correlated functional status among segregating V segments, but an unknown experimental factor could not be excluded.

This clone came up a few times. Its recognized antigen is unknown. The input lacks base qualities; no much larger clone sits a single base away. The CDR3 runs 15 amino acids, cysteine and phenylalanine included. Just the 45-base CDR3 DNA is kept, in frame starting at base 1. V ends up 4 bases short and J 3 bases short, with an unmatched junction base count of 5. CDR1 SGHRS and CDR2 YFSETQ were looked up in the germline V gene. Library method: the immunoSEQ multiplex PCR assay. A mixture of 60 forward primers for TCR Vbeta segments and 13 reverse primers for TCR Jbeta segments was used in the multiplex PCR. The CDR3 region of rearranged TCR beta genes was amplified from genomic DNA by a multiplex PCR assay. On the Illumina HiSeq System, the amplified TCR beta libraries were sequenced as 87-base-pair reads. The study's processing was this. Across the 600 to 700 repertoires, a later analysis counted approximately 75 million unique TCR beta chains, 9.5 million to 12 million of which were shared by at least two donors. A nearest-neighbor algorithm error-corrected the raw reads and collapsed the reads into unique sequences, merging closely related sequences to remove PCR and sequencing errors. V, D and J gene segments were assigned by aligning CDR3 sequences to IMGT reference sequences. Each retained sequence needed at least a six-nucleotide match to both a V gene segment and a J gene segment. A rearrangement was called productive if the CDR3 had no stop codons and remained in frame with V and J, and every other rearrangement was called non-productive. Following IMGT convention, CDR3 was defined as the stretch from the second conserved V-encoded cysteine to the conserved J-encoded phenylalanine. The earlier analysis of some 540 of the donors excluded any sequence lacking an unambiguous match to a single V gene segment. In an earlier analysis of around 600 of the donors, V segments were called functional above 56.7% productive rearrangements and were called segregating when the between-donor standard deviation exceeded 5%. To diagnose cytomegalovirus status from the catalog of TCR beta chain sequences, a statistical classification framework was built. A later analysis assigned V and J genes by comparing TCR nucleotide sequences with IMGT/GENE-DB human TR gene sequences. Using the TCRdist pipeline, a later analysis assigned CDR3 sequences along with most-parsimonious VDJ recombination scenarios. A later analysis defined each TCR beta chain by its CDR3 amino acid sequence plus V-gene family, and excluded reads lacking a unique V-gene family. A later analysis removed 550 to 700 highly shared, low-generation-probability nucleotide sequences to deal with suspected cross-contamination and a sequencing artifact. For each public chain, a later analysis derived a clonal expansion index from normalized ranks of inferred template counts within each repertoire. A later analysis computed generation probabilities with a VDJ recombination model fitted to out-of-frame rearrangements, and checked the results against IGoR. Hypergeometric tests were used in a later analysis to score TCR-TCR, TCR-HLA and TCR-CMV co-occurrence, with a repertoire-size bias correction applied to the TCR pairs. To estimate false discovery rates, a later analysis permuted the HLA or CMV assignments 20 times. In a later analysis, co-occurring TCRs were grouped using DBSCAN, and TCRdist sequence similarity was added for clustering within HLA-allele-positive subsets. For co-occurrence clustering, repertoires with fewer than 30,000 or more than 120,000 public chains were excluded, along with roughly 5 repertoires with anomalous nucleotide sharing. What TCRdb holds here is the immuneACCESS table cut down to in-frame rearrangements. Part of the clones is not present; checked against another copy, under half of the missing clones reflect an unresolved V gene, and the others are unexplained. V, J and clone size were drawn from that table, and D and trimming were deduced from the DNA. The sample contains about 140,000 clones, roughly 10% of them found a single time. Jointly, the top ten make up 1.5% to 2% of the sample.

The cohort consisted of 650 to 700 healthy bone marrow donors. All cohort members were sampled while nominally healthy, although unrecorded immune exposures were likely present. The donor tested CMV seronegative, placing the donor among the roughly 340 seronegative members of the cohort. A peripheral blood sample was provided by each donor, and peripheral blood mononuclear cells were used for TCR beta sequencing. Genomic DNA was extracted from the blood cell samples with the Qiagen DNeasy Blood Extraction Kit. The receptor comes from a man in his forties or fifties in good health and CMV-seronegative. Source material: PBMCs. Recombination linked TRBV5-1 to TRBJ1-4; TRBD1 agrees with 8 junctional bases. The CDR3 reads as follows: CASSQRTGSNEKLFF. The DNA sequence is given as TGCGCCAGCAGCCAGAGGACAGGGTCTAATGAAAAACTGTTTTTT.